This is a list of T cell receptor beta chains from one sample in a study of cytomegalovirus exposure and HLA in healthy donors. Libraries were prepared by immunoSEQ multiplex PCR; TCRdb keeps only in-frame clonotypes and omits some of them. The sample includes about 190,000 clones, 79% of them seen just once. Material: PBMCs. All receptors derive from a woman younger than 35 in good health and CMV-seronegative. The CDR3 runs from the conserved cysteine through the conserved F or W. The order of the fields is J gene, D gene, V gene, clone size, CDR3 protein, CDR3 DNA. D genes are given only for firm matches. Size values are once, few and many counts, or a class for expanded clones, and some rows have none.

J: TRBJ2-7; D: TRBD1; V: TRBV5-1; size: .; CDR3: CASSLQGQLSYEQYF; DNA: TGCGCCAGCAGCTTGCAGGGACAGCTCTCCTACGAGCAGTACTTC
J: TRBJ1-1; D: .; V: TRBV15; size: few; CDR3: CATSSVTQGPNTEAFF; DNA: TGTGCCACCAGCAGCGTGACTCAGGGGCCTAACACTGAAGCTTTCTTT
J: TRBJ1-2; D: .; V: TRBV6-1; size: .; CDR3: CASSVGGFNYGYTF; DNA: TGTGCCAGCAGTGTCGGAGGTTTTAACTATGGCTACACCTTC
J: TRBJ1-1; D: .; V: TRBV14; size: .; CDR3: CASSQEIGTLNTEAFF; DNA: TGTGCCAGCAGCCAAGAAATCGGGACATTGAACACTGAAGCTTTCTTT
J: TRBJ2-5; D: .; V: TRBV15; size: .; CDR3: CATSRGDKYQETQYF; DNA: TGTGCCACCAGCAGAGGCGACAAGTACCAAGAGACCCAGTACTTC
J: TRBJ2-7; D: .; V: TRBV6-6; size: .; CDR3: CASSLSLEQYF; DNA: TGTGCCAGCAGTTTATCCCTCGAGCAGTACTTC
J: TRBJ2-1; D: TRBD2; V: TRBV7-6; size: once; CDR3: CASRFLAGGRNEQFF; DNA: TGTGCCAGCAGGTTCCTAGCGGGGGGGAGGAATGAGCAGTTCTTC
J: TRBJ1-3; D: TRBD1; V: TRBV5-5; size: .; CDR3: CASSTTPGQGGIGNTIYF; DNA: TGTGCCAGCAGTACTACCCCGGGACAGGGGGGAATTGGAAACACCATATATTTT
J: TRBJ1-2; D: .; V: TRBV6-1; size: .; CDR3: CASSESHAGSYGYTF; DNA: TGTGCCAGCAGTGAATCTCACGCGGGGTCCTATGGCTACACCTTC
J: TRBJ2-3; D: .; V: TRBV11-2; size: few; CDR3: CASSSEDTQYF; DNA: TGTGCCAGCAGCTCGGAGGATACGCAGTATTTT
J: TRBJ1-1; D: .; V: TRBV6-6; size: .; CDR3: CASSYEWGSLVAFF; DNA: TGTGCCAGCAGTTACGAGTGGGGCAGTTTAGTAGCTTTCTTT
J: TRBJ2-4; D: .; V: TRBV15; size: .; CDR3: CATSRVGGKNIQYF; DNA: TGTGCCACCAGCAGAGTTGGCGGGAAAAACATTCAGTACTTC
J: TRBJ2-1; D: TRBD2; V: TRBV11-3; size: .; CDR3: CASSLVAGGINEQFF; DNA: TGTGCCAGCAGCTTAGTGGCGGGGGGGATCAATGAGCAGTTCTTC
J: TRBJ2-1; D: TRBD2; V: TRBV7-2; size: .; CDR3: CASSLVGTSNEQFF; DNA: TGTGCCAGCAGCTTAGTGGGGACTAGCAATGAGCAGTTCTTC
J: TRBJ2-7; D: .; V: TRBV19; size: .; CDR3: CASSAEVSSYEQYF; DNA: TGTGCCAGTAGTGCGGAGGTAAGCTCCTACGAGCAGTACTTC
J: TRBJ1-1; D: TRBD1; V: TRBV7-9; size: .; CDR3: CASSPERTGTGFMNTEAFF; DNA: TGTGCCAGCAGCCCTGAGAGGACCGGGACAGGTTTTATGAACACTGAAGCTTTCTTT
J: TRBJ1-2; D: TRBD1; V: TRBV6-5; size: .; CDR3: CATTTGTGDGYTF; DNA: TGTGCCACCACAACCGGGACAGGGGATGGCTACACCTTC
J: TRBJ2-5; D: TRBD2; V: TRBV7-2; size: .; CDR3: CASNAEGLAGGSQYF; DNA: TGTGCCAGCAACGCTGAGGGGCTAGCGGGTGGCTCCCAGTACTTC
J: TRBJ1-5; D: .; V: TRBV6-6; size: .; CDR3: CASSYQVDQPQHF; DNA: TGTGCCAGCAGTTACCAGGTGGATCAGCCCCAGCATTTT
J: TRBJ2-1; D: TRBD2; V: TRBV28; size: .; CDR3: CASSLSGAAYNEQFF; DNA: TGTGCCAGCAGCCTGAGCGGGGCCGCCTACAATGAGCAGTTCTTC
J: TRBJ2-1; D: TRBD2; V: TRBV27; size: .; CDR3: CASSLSSAGGLDEQFF; DNA: TGTGCCAGCAGTTTAAGCTCGGCGGGGGGGCTGGATGAGCAGTTCTTC
J: TRBJ2-1; D: TRBD1; V: TRBV10-3; size: .; CDR3: CATTGQPSSYNEQFF; DNA: TGTGCCACCACGGGACAGCCGAGCTCCTACAATGAGCAGTTCTTC
J: TRBJ1-1; D: .; V: TRBV11-2; size: .; CDR3: CASSLIENTEAFF; DNA: TGTGCCAGCAGCTTAATAGAGAACACTGAAGCTTTCTTT
J: TRBJ2-1; D: TRBD2; V: TRBV2; size: .; CDR3: CASSEPAGGGRGYYNEQFF; DNA: TGTGCCAGCAGTGAACCCGCCGGCGGCGGGCGGGGGTACTACAATGAGCAGTTCTTC
J: TRBJ2-7; D: TRBD1; V: TRBV27; size: .; CDR3: CASSLGQEYEQYF; DNA: TGTGCCAGCAGCCTCGGACAGGAATACGAGCAGTACTTC
J: TRBJ2-5; D: TRBD1; V: TRBV18; size: .; CDR3: CASSPRLFGSDRGETQYF; DNA: TGTGCCAGCTCACCACGGCTCTTCGGGTCGGACAGGGGTGAGACCCAGTACTTC
J: TRBJ1-1; D: TRBD1; V: TRBV9; size: once; CDR3: CASSLAGGGTEAFF; DNA: TGTGCCAGCAGCCTGGCAGGGGGTGGCACTGAAGCTTTCTTT
J: TRBJ1-6; D: .; V: TRBV30; size: .; CDR3: CAWTRDTYNSPLHF; DNA: TGTGCCTGGACTAGGGACACCTATAATTCACCCCTCCACTTT
J: TRBJ2-7; D: TRBD2; V: TRBV15; size: .; CDR3: CATSRDRRAGAYEQYF; DNA: TGTGCCACCAGCAGAGATCGGCGAGCGGGGGCTTACGAGCAGTACTTC
J: TRBJ1-3; D: .; V: TRBV5-1; size: .; CDR3: CASSPGFTSGNTIYF; DNA: TGCGCCAGCAGCCCGGGGTTCACCTCTGGAAACACCATATATTTT
J: TRBJ2-1; D: TRBD2; V: TRBV7-8; size: few; CDR3: CASRTSGRQFF; DNA: TGTGCCAGCAGGACTAGCGGCCGGCAGTTCTTC
J: TRBJ2-7; D: TRBD1; V: TRBV6-5; size: .; CDR3: CASSFRPGQGGSQQYF; DNA: TGTGCCAGCAGTTTCAGACCGGGACAGGGGGGATCCCAGCAGTACTTC
J: TRBJ1-2; D: TRBD1; V: TRBV2; size: .; CDR3: CASSEGRGRSNYGYTF; DNA: TGTGCCAGCAGTGAGGGTAGGGGGCGGTCTAACTATGGCTACACCTTC
J: TRBJ2-1; D: TRBD2; V: TRBV6-5; size: .; CDR3: CASSYSLAGGYNEQFF; DNA: TGTGCCAGCAGTTATTCCCTAGCGGGAGGGTACAATGAGCAGTTCTTC
J: TRBJ2-3; D: .; V: TRBV6-5; size: .; CDR3: CASSYSGDTDTQYF; DNA: TGTGCCAGCAGTTATTCCGGGGACACAGATACGCAGTATTTT
J: TRBJ2-1; D: TRBD1; V: TRBV4-1; size: once; CDR3: CASVGLSWTGSYNEQFF; DNA: TGCGCCAGCGTCGGCTTGTCCTGGACAGGGTCCTACAATGAGCAGTTCTTC
J: TRBJ1-5; D: .; V: TRBV27; size: .; CDR3: CASSVQGGPQHF; DNA: TGTGCCAGCAGTGTCCAGGGTGGGCCCCAGCATTTT
J: TRBJ2-7; D: TRBD2; V: TRBV9; size: once; CDR3: CASSEAGGSSYEQYF; DNA: TGTGCCAGCAGCGAGGCGGGGGGTTCCTCCTACGAGCAGTACTTC
J: TRBJ2-1; D: TRBD1; V: TRBV5-1; size: .; CDR3: CASSTGTGYNEQFF; DNA: TGCGCCAGCAGCACCGGGACAGGGTACAATGAGCAGTTCTTC